These 7 T cell receptor beta chains were all obtained from the same sample, sequenced in a study of blood T cell repertoires in COVID-19. Sequenced by immunoSEQ multiplex PCR; TCRdb stores in-frame clones only, minus some. The table lists around 140,000 clones, over 70% of them singletons. Sequencing was carried out using peripheral blood. These receptors were obtained from a woman aged 50 to 60 with acute or convalescent COVID-19.

This chain connects TRBV11-3 to TRBJ2-7; TRBD2 matches at 11 bases. CDR1 SGHNT and CDR2 YENEEA come from the germline V gene. V lost 5 bases and J lost 6; bases outside the gene matches: 9. This CDR3 is built from 15 residues. CDR3 sequence: CASSTAGTSGSEQYF. DNA for the CDR3: TGTGCCAGCAGCACAGCCGGGACTAGCGGCTCCGAGCAGTACTTC.

V gene TRBV2 combines with J gene TRBJ2-1, with TRBD1 as a possible D gene (6 bases). In germline, CDR1 is SNHLY, CDR2 FYNNEI. The CDR3 is 15 residues long. V was clipped by 6 bases and J by 0 bases, with 12 bases between them. The CDR3 region has the DNA TGTGCCAGCAGGGAGGACAGCCTCTCCTACAATGAGCAGTTCTTC. It encodes CASREDSLSYNEQFF.

The V call is TRBV27, the J call TRBJ1-1, with no clear D. CDR1 MNHEY and CDR2 SMNVEV come from the germline V gene (reference sequence). The ends were cut back, 5 bases at V and 6 bases at J, with 7 bases in the middle. The length of the CDR3 is 11 residues. This CDR3 is CASSAGSEAFF. In DNA, the CDR3 is TGTGCCAGCAGTGCCGGGTCTGAAGCTTTCTTT.

CDR3 protein: CASSLGGGQPQHF. In nucleotides, the CDR3 is TGTGCCAGCAGCTTAGGGGGGGGTCAGCCCCAGCATTTT. This chain links TRBV7-6 with TRBJ1-5, with D possibly being TRBD1 (5 bases). The CDR3 totals 13 residues. V was clipped by 1 base and J by 6 bases, with 7 bases between them. Germline CDR1 is SGHVS and CDR2 is FNYEAQ.

The chain combines TRBV7-9 with TRBJ2-3; D is unclear. Trimming stripped 5 bases from V and 3 bases from J, with 9 bases between. This CDR3 spans 13 amino acids. CDR1 and CDR2 (germline): SEHNR, FQNEAQ (reference sequence). The CDR3: CASSRGSTDTQYF. In DNA form, the CDR3 reads TGTGCCAGCAGCCGCGGCAGTACAGATACGCAGTATTTT.

In its sample, this clone was seen a few times. The chain has TRBV27 and TRBJ2-1, with a tentative D call TRBD1 (5 bases). V lost 8 bases and J lost 8, with 19 bases in between. The germline CDR1 and CDR2 sequences are MNHEY and SMNVEV (reference sequence). The CDR3 has 14 residues. The chain's CDR3 is CASSDRSPRDEQFF. CDR3 bases: TGTGCCAGCTCCGACAGAAGCCCGCGAGATGAGCAGTTCTTC.

V is TRBV28 and J is TRBJ2-3, with D possibly matching TRBD2 (6 bases). CDR1 MDHEN and CDR2 SYDVKM come from the germline V gene. Trimming pared 10 bases from V and 5 bases from J, leaving 10 bases between. CDR3 length: 11 amino acids. The CDR3 is CATLGGDTQYF. The CDR3 DNA is TGTGCCACCCTCGGGGGAGATACGCAGTATTTT. Based on the CDR3 plus reference TRBV28 and TRBJ2-3, the full variable domain is DVKVTQSSRYLVKRTGEKVFLECVQDMDHENMFWYRQDPGLGLRLIYFSYDVKMKEKGDIPEGYSVSREKKERFSLILESASTNQTSMYLCATLGGDTQYFGPGTRLTVL.